This TCR beta chain is from a study of blood T cells in healthy people across ages. General observations from the study: Whereas aged donors had fewer naive CD4+ cells, long-lived donors had more of them and higher diversity.

Using a J-beta primer mix together with a sample-barcoded 5' primer, a second PCR was run for about 7 to 12 cycles. One entry per CDR3 protein results from TCRdb running MiXCR on the 5' RACE reads. The sample shows a few hundred thousand distinct CDR3 sequences, about 26% of them seen only once. Regarding this clonotype: What it recognizes is unknown.

Unmatched junction bases numbered 5, after V lost 1 base and J lost 6 bases. CDR1 is SQVTM, CDR2 ANQGSEA, per germline. The CDR3 is made up of 16 amino acids. The data were also submitted as part of a second study, on T cells of mothers and their children. That work adds: Several million TCR beta reads per child versus over 9 million per mother.

The specimen sequenced was blood. This clonotype originated in a boy between 2 and 15 years old in good health. The V gene is TRBV29-1, the J gene TRBJ2-1; the match to TRBD2 covers 14 bases. CDR3 amino acids: CSVEGLAGGLSNEQFF. The CDR3 DNA reads TGCAGCGTTGAAGGACTAGCGGGGGGGCTTTCCAATGAGCAGTTCTTC.